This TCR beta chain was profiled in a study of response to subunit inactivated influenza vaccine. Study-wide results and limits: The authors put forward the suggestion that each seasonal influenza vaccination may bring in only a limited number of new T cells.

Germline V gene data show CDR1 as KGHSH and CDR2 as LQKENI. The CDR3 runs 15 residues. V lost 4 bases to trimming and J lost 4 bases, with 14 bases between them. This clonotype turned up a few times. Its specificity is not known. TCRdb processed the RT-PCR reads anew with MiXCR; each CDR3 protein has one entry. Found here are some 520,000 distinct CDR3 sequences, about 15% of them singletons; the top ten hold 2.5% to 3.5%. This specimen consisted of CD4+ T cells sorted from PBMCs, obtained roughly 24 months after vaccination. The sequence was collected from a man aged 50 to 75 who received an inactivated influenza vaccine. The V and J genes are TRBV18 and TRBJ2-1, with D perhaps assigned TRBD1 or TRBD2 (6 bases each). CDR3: CASSRGGLIYNEQFF. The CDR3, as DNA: TGTGCCAGCTCACGAGGGGGACTTATTTACAATGAGCAGTTCTTC.